This T cell receptor beta chain was sequenced for a study of CD8 T cells in ankylosing spondylitis. The length of the CDR3 is 17 residues. Germline values: CDR1 LGHNA, CDR2 YSLEER. Study observations and caveats: Relatively rare in peripheral blood, disease-linked clones were also CD8+. Within ankylosing spondylitis blood, a TCR beta motif made up of under 10 highly homologous variants appeared to be characteristic.

On this clonotype itself: What it binds is unknown. At one end the junction does not follow the germline gene, possibly because of a read error.

Researchers built TCR beta libraries using quantitative 5'-RACE with molecular barcodes. TCRdb ran MiXCR on the 5' RACE reads and lists one entry per CDR3 protein. The sample holds 85,000 to 100,000 distinct CDR3 sequences; roughly 8.3% are singletons and the top ten take approximately 9.9%. This receptor was obtained from a male donor with ankylosing spondylitis or in good health (not recorded which). The V call is TRBV4-3, the J call TRBJ2-1, with 9 bases that match TRBD2. Sequencing input: blood, either unsorted or a sorted T cell fraction (not recorded which). The DNA of the CDR3 is TGCGCCAGCAGCCAAGATCTAGCGGGAAACATCGGGGAAAGAGGGCTCTTC. Translating it yields CASSQDLAGNIGERGLF.